A single T cell receptor (beta chain) is shown here with its context. The target antigen is unknown. These data belong to a study of cytomegalovirus exposure and HLA in healthy donors. Study-wide context: Unique TCRs numbering 75 million to 95 million, obtained from HLA-typed donors, made up an early data release.

Study-level findings and limits: For most TCR beta V segments, an earlier analysis put the productive rate at about 87% or about 30% of the time. Per a later analysis, 16,951 TCR beta sequences showed association with HLA alleles at 0.05 false discovery rate. The authors assumed roughly uniform sequencing depth across donors for presence/absence analyses.

The PCR made use of 60 Vbeta and 13 Jbeta primers. This table comes from immunoSEQ multiplex PCR, and its TCRdb copy is limited to in-frame clones, with some not included. The repertoire includes around 100,000 clones, approximately 85% of them detected once, and 3.5% to 5% sits in the top ten. This TCR was recovered from a man aged 25 to 40 in good health and CMV-seronegative. Sequencing was carried out using PBMCs.

CDR3 residues: CASSFGQGDKNIQYF. As DNA, the CDR3 is TGTGCCAGCAGTTTTGGGCAGGGGGACAAAAACATTCAGTACTTC. This chain joins TRBV27 and TRBJ2-4, with TRBD1 matching 7 bases. V lost 3 bases to trimming and J lost 3 bases; unmatched junction nucleotides: 5. Per germline, CDR1 MNHEY and CDR2 SMNVEV (reference sequence). This CDR3 region has 15 residues.